These 22 T cell receptor beta chains were all obtained from the same sample, sequenced in a study of blood T cell repertoires in COVID-19. Measured with immunoSEQ multiplex PCR; TCRdb has only the in-frame clones, and not every one. Found here are some 190,000 clones, roughly 84% of them singletons; the top ten hold 6.5% to 7.5%. The sample was peripheral blood. These receptors were taken from a man of 80 years or more with COVID-19, enrolled during active disease.

There are a few counts of this clone. J is TRBJ2-3 and V is TRBV11-2; 10 positions match TRBD2. With 1 base clipped from V and 6 bases from J, the junction kept 10 bases outside the gene matches. Per germline, CDR1 SGHAT and CDR2 FQNNGV. The CDR3 contains 17 residues. The CDR3 reads CASSLASGGAGGDTQYF. The CDR3 coding sequence is TGTGCCAGCAGCTTAGCGAGCGGGGGGGCCGGAGGGGATACGCAGTATTTT.

The chain has TRBV6-6 and TRBJ2-5; the match to TRBD1 covers 7 bases. CDR3 length: 13 residues. The V gene end was trimmed by 6 bases and the J gene end by 0 bases; junction bases not matched to a gene: 1. Germline assignment: CDR1 MNHNY and CDR2 SVGAGI (reference sequence). The DNA of the CDR3 is TGTGCCAGCAGGGGACAGTACCAAGAGACCCAGTACTTC. It encodes CASRGQYQETQYF.

This clone was counted only a few times. The chain has TRBV9 and TRBJ2-1, with a tentative D call TRBD2 (6 bases). V was pared by 3 bases and J by 2 bases, with 9 bases between. Germline CDR1 reads SGDLS; CDR2 reads YYNGEE. The CDR3 loop spans 14 amino acids. The CDR3 sequence: CASSARLAYNEQFF. The DNA of the CDR3 is TGTGCCAGCAGCGCGAGACTAGCCTACAATGAGCAGTTCTTC.

The chain combines TRBV28 with TRBJ2-1; D unresolved. The germline gives CDR1 MDHEN, CDR2 SYDVKM. V gave up 10 bases and J gave up 10 bases, with 17 bases separating them. This CDR3 spans 12 amino acids. In DNA form, the CDR3 reads TGTGCCACTTCTTCGGTGGGCAGGGAGCAGTTCTTC. Its protein product is CATSSVGREQFF. Full variable domain (missing parts from reference TRBV28 and TRBJ2-1): DVKVTQSSRYLVKRTGEKVFLECVQDMDHENMFWYRQDPGLGLRLIYFSYDVKMKEKGDIPEGYSVSREKKERFSLILESASTNQTSMYLCATSSVGREQFFGPGTRLTVL.

This chain joins TRBV9 and TRBJ2-5; 13 nucleotides line up with TRBD2. This CDR3 comprises 18 residues. V lost 3 bases, J lost 5 bases, and 13 bases stayed unmatched. Germline CDR1 is SGDLS and CDR2 is YYNGEE. The CDR3 region is CASSAVAGTSGVAETQYF. CDR3 bases: TGTGCCAGCAGCGCCGTGGCCGGGACTAGCGGGGTTGCGGAGACCCAGTACTTC.

This clone was observed once. This chain joins TRBV5-1 and TRBJ2-2; 7 bases line up with TRBD2. CDR1 and CDR2 (germline): SGHRS, YFSETQ. This CDR3 comprises 12 residues. J was trimmed by 5 bases and V by 6 bases; bases with no gene match: 1. CDR3 sequence reads: CASMRGTGELFF. The CDR3 bases are TGCGCCAGCATGCGGGGGACCGGGGAGCTGTTTTTT. The variable domain in full, completed from reference TRBV5-1 and TRBJ2-2, reads KAGVTQTPRYLIKTRGQQVTLSCSPISGHRSVSWYQQTPGQGLQFLFEYFSETQRNKGNFPGRFSGRQFSNSRSEMNVSTLELGDSALYLCASMRGTGELFFGEGSRLTVL.

CDR3: CASSQEPPGGTEAFF. In DNA form, the CDR3 reads TGTGCCAGCAGCCAAGAACCCCCAGGTGGGACTGAAGCTTTCTTT. This chain connects TRBV3-1 (or the pseudogene TRBV3-2) to TRBJ1-1; D is uncertain. Germline V gene lookup returns CDR1 LGHDT and CDR2 YNNKEL (reference sequence). This CDR3 has 15 amino acids. V was clipped by 0 bases and J by 5 bases, with 13 bases between them.

This sequence joins TRBV6-1 and TRBJ2-7; 10 bases are a match to TRBD2. Germline-derived CDR1 and CDR2 are MNHNS and SASEGT. This CDR3 contains 13 residues. The ends lost 5 bases at V and 6 bases at J; junction bases unmatched: 4. The CDR3 DNA is TGTGCCAGCAGTTCGGGACTAGCGACCGAGCAGTACTTC. Protein sequence: CASSSGLATEQYF.

The V call is TRBV6-4, the J call TRBJ1-1; tentative D call: TRBD1 (6 bases). CDR1 is MRHNA, CDR2 SNTAGT, per germline. This CDR3 is built from 13 residues. V was shortened by 6 bases and J by 3 bases, with 11 bases between the two germline ends. In DNA, the CDR3 is TGTGCCAGCAGCCAGGACAGTGACACTGAAGCTTTCTTT. It specifies CASSQDSDTEAFF.

J is TRBJ2-3 and V is TRBV28, with a tentative D call TRBD2 (6 bases). V was clipped by 10 bases and J by 5 bases, with 22 bases between them. Germline V gene data show CDR1 as MDHEN and CDR2 as SYDVKM. The CDR3 has 15 amino acids. CDR3 region: CATKAGRGLGDTQYF. CDR3 DNA: TGTGCCACCAAGGCGGGGCGAGGGCTAGGAGATACGCAGTATTTT.

This chain joins TRBV2 and TRBJ2-1; D perhaps matches TRBD2 (6 bases). Germline V gene lookup returns CDR1 SNHLY and CDR2 FYNNEI. The CDR3 runs to 12 residues. V lost 6 bases and J 8 bases, leaving 11 bases between the germline ends. CDR3 region: CASRAERDEQFF. The CDR3 coding sequence is TGTGCCAGCAGGGCCGAGCGGGATGAGCAGTTCTTC.

The chain combines TRBV6-5 with TRBJ1-2; no firm D call. The CDR3 totals 13 residues. The germline V gene has CDR1 MNHEY and CDR2 SVGAGI. V shed 6 bases and J shed 2 bases, with 10 bases lying between them. The CDR3 coding sequence is TGTGCCAGCAGCCGGGTGCCAAACTATGGCTACACCTTC. Its protein is CASSRVPNYGYTF.

The rearrangement joins TRBV9 to TRBJ2-1; no clear D. CDR3 length: 15 amino acids. Deletions cut 0 bases from V and 0 bases from J, with 7 bases between. Germline CDR1 is SGDLS and CDR2 is YYNGEE. Here the CDR3 DNA reads TGTGCCAGCAGCGTAGGGCGGAGCTCCTACAATGAGCAGTTCTTC. Protein product: CASSVGRSSYNEQFF.

This clone was seen more than once but under ten times. The rearrangement uses TRBV11-2 and TRBJ2-1; 7 positions match TRBD2. The CDR3 is 15 amino acids. The germline V gene has CDR1 SGHAT and CDR2 FQNNGV. The junction had 4 bases not matched to a gene; V was cut back by 0 bases and J by 5 bases. The CDR3 DNA reads as TGTGCCAGCAGCTTAGATCTGGGGACTAACAATGAGCAGTTCTTC. The encoded protein is CASSLDLGTNNEQFF.

The chain carries TRBV11-3 and TRBJ2-7; D gene unclear. Per germline, CDR1 SGHNT and CDR2 YENEEA. The V and J ends lost 1 base and 1 base respectively, with 8 bases between them. This CDR3 is built from 14 residues. In nucleotides, the CDR3 is TGTGCCAGCAGCTTAGTGCGTACGTCCTACGAGCAGTACTTC. It yields the protein CASSLVRTSYEQYF.

In DNA form, the CDR3 reads TGTGCCAGCAGCCCCGCAGGGACTTTCCAAGAGACCCAGTACTTC. Translated, it gives CASSPAGTFQETQYF. The chain couples TRBV3-1 (or the pseudogene TRBV3-2) to TRBJ2-5, with a possible D match to TRBD2 (6 bases). CDR1 LGHDT and CDR2 YNNKEL come from the germline V gene (reference sequence). Trimming stripped 4 bases from V and 1 base from J, with 13 bases between. The CDR3 has 15 residues.

The chain employs TRBV25-1 and TRBJ1-6; D is undetermined. The CDR3 covers 13 residues. CDR1 and CDR2 (germline): MGHDK, SYGVNS. The V and J ends lost 7 bases and 9 bases respectively, with 13 bases between them. CDR3 sequence: CASKNSGFSPLHF. CDR3 nucleotides: TGTGCCAGCAAAAATAGCGGGTTTTCACCCCTCCACTTT.

The V call is TRBV18, the J call TRBJ1-4; D unclear. Germline V gene lookup returns CDR1 KGHSH and CDR2 LQKENI. The ends were cut back, 3 bases at V and 4 bases at J, with 12 bases in the middle. This CDR3 contains 15 residues. Here the CDR3 reads CASSPSREDNEKLFF. CDR3 coding DNA: TGTGCCAGCTCACCCTCACGGGAGGATAATGAAAAACTGTTTTTT.

V and J are TRBV6-6 and TRBJ1-2, with TRBD1 matching over 7 bases. Germline CDR1 and CDR2: MNHNY and SVGAGI (reference sequence). V dropped 2 bases and J dropped 7; count of bases not matched to a gene: 7. This CDR3 is 14 amino acids long. CDR3 sequence (DNA): TGTGCCAGCAGTTACCGAGGGACAGAGGTTGGCTACACCTTC. Translation gives CASSYRGTEVGYTF.

The V gene is TRBV7-9, the J gene TRBJ2-2, with 7 bases fitting TRBD2. Trimming cost V 3 bases and J 0 bases; bases outside gene matches: 7. This CDR3 region has 17 residues. Germline assignment: CDR1 SEHNR and CDR2 FQNEAQ (reference sequence). The chain's CDR3 is CASSFRGDQANTGELFF. The CDR3 DNA reads TGTGCCAGCAGCTTCCGGGGGGACCAGGCGAACACCGGGGAGCTGTTTTTT.

This clone is a singleton in its sample. This chain uses TRBV5-1 with TRBJ2-5; 11 nucleotides match TRBD2. V was clipped by 5 bases and J by 7 bases; unmatched bases: 10. Germline CDR1 is SGHRS and CDR2 is YFSETQ. CDR3 length: 15 amino acids. The CDR3 sequence is CASRTSGGIQGTQYF. The DNA of the CDR3 is TGCGCCAGCAGAACTAGCGGGGGAATTCAGGGGACCCAGTACTTC.

The V call is TRBV5-1, the J call TRBJ1-2; D perhaps matches TRBD1 (5 bases). Trimming removed 0 bases at V and 3 bases at J, with 15 bases between. Per germline, CDR1 SGHRS and CDR2 YFSETQ. The CDR3 has 16 amino acids. Here the CDR3 DNA reads TGCGCCAGCAGCTTGGAAGGTCAGGGAAAACACTATGGCTACACCTTC. Its translation is CASSLEGQGKHYGYTF.